This T cell receptor beta chain stems from a study of a mutant IDH1 vaccine in newly diagnosed glioma. Study details: Patients arrived already treated with radiotherapy, temozolomide, or both, most having had both. Findings and limits, study-wide: Of the patients, less than 95% had vaccine-induced immune responses.

The time point here: week 47, end of study. Every vaccination contained 300 ug of the mutant IDH1 20-mer peptide and was paired with topical imiquimod. With 3 bases clipped from V and 8 bases from J, the junction kept 5 bases outside the gene matches. CDR3 size: 12 residues. Looked up from germline, CDR1 is GTSNPN and CDR2 is SVGIG (reference sequence). Repertoires were generated with immunoSEQ multiplex PCR, while TCRdb's copy carries only in-frame clones and drops some. The sample lists fewer than 85,000 clones; 80% to 90% were seen once. In the case of this clone: What it binds is not known.

The V gene is TRBV30, the J gene TRBJ2-3; 7 nucleotides line up with TRBD1. The receptor's source is a middle-aged man with glioma. The sample here was PBMCs, taken from a glioma patient whose treatment included an IDH1 peptide vaccine. The CDR3 reads CAWRGRQGTQYF. Written as DNA, the CDR3 is TGTGCCTGGAGGGGGAGACAGGGTACGCAGTATTTT.